This paragraph covers one T cell receptor (beta chain) sequence. The data belong to a study of T-cell memory formation after mild COVID-19. TCRdb analysed the 5' RACE reads with MiXCR anew, one entry per CDR3 protein. The sample carries over 300,000 distinct CDR3 sequences, under 25% recorded once. CDR1 and CDR2 (germline): MNHEY, SMNVEV (reference sequence). The CDR3 totals 14 residues. Trimming took 5 bases from V and 3 from J; bases not matched to a gene: 7. V usage is TRBV27 and J usage is TRBJ2-7, with TRBD1 matching 7 bases. This clonotype was obtained from a man aged 18 to 35 who had mild COVID-19 (a few samples of this study predate the infection). Cell type and time point are not known. The sample comprised PBMCs or a T cell subset sorted from them (not recorded which). CDR3 coding DNA: TGTGCCAGCAGTCCAGGGACAGCAGTCTACGAGCAGTACTTC. It is translated as CASSPGTAVYEQYF.